These T cell receptor beta chains were read from a single sample in a study of cytomegalovirus exposure and HLA in healthy donors. Some clones are missing from TCRdb's copy, which holds only in-frame ones; the method was immunoSEQ multiplex PCR. The sample carries about 100,000 clones, more than 65% recorded once. Sequencing was carried out using PBMCs. These receptors came from a woman aged 18-30 years in good health and CMV-seronegative. The CDR3 runs from the conserved cysteine through the conserved F or W. A D gene is named only where the DNA matches it firmly. Expanded clones get a size class; other rows say once, few or many, or leave the size out.

j_gene	d_gene	abundance	v_gene	CDR3aa	CDR3nt
TRBJ2-7	TRBD2	-	TRBV11-2	CASSLEHSRLAVGGYEQYF	TGTGCCAGCAGCTTAGAACACTCGCGACTAGCGGTTGGGGGGTACGAGCAGTACTTC
TRBJ2-1	-	-	TRBV28	CASSLTGTGYNEQFF	TGTGCCAGCAGTTTAACGGGTACAGGGTACAATGAGCAGTTCTTC
TRBJ2-1	TRBD2	once	TRBV7-3	CASSRGLAGGTYNEQFF	TGTGCCAGCAGCCGTGGACTAGCGGGGGGTACCTACAATGAGCAGTTCTTC
TRBJ2-2	-	-	TRBV7-2	CASSPQGSGHRNTGELFF	TGTGCCAGCAGCCCCCAAGGATCGGGACACAGAAACACCGGGGAGCTGTTTTTT
TRBJ1-2	-	-	TRBV15	CATSRDRGQNYGYTF	TGTGCCACCAGCAGAGACCGAGGACAGAACTATGGCTACACCTTC
TRBJ1-1	TRBD1	-	TRBV11-2	CASSPRQGMNTEAFF	TGTGCCAGCAGCCCCCGACAGGGTATGAACACTGAAGCTTTCTTT
TRBJ2-7	TRBD2	-	TRBV28	CASRVSGSRVEQYF	TGTGCCAGCAGGGTTAGCGGGAGTCGAGTCGAGCAGTACTTC
TRBJ2-7	TRBD1	few	TRBV5-1	CASSSDRGMGYEQYF	TGCGCCAGCAGCTCCGACAGGGGCATGGGCTACGAGCAGTACTTC
TRBJ2-1	TRBD1	-	TRBV4-3	CASSPEGQGTYNEQFF	TGCGCCAGCAGCCCAGAGGGACAGGGAACCTACAATGAGCAGTTCTTC
TRBJ2-3	TRBD1	once	TRBV5-1	CASSLSGTGDTDTQYF	TGCGCCAGCAGCTTGTCGGGGACAGGGGACACAGATACGCAGTATTTT
TRBJ2-7	TRBD1	-	TRBV5-1	CASSSRTGVYEQYF	TGCGCCAGCAGCTCGAGGACAGGGGTCTACGAGCAGTACTTC
TRBJ1-3	TRBD1	-	TRBV2	CASSRTGGNTIYF	TGTGCCAGCAGTCGGACAGGGGGAAACACCATATATTTT
TRBJ1-2	-	-	TRBV10-1	CASSPGDGYTF	TGCGCCAGCAGTCCAGGGGATGGCTACACCTTC
TRBJ2-5	-	-	TRBV28	CASSLGRVATQYF	TGTGCCAGCAGTTTAGGCAGGGTAGCGACCCAGTACTTC
TRBJ2-2	-	medium-sized	TRBV5-5	CASSLVQGFTGELFF	TGTGCCAGCAGCTTGGTACAGGGATTCACCGGGGAGCTGTTTTTT
TRBJ1-2	-	-	TRBV19	CASSIQGSYGYTF	TGTGCCAGTAGTATTCAGGGAAGCTATGGCTACACCTTC
TRBJ2-1	TRBD1	-	TRBV7-2	CASSSPGQGMYNEQFF	TGTGCCAGCAGTTCGCCGGGACAGGGTATGTACAATGAGCAGTTCTTC
TRBJ1-1	-	-	TRBV7-2	CASSSSRPPGDTEAFF	TGTGCCAGCAGCTCCTCCCGACCCCCAGGGGACACTGAAGCTTTCTTT
TRBJ2-7	-	-	TRBV4-3	CASSQNPGSPGEQYF	TGCGCCAGCAGCCAAAACCCCGGGAGCCCCGGGGAGCAGTACTTC
TRBJ1-5	-	few	TRBV4-1	CASSRRQDNQPQHF	TGCGCCAGCAGCAGGAGACAGGACAATCAGCCCCAGCATTTT